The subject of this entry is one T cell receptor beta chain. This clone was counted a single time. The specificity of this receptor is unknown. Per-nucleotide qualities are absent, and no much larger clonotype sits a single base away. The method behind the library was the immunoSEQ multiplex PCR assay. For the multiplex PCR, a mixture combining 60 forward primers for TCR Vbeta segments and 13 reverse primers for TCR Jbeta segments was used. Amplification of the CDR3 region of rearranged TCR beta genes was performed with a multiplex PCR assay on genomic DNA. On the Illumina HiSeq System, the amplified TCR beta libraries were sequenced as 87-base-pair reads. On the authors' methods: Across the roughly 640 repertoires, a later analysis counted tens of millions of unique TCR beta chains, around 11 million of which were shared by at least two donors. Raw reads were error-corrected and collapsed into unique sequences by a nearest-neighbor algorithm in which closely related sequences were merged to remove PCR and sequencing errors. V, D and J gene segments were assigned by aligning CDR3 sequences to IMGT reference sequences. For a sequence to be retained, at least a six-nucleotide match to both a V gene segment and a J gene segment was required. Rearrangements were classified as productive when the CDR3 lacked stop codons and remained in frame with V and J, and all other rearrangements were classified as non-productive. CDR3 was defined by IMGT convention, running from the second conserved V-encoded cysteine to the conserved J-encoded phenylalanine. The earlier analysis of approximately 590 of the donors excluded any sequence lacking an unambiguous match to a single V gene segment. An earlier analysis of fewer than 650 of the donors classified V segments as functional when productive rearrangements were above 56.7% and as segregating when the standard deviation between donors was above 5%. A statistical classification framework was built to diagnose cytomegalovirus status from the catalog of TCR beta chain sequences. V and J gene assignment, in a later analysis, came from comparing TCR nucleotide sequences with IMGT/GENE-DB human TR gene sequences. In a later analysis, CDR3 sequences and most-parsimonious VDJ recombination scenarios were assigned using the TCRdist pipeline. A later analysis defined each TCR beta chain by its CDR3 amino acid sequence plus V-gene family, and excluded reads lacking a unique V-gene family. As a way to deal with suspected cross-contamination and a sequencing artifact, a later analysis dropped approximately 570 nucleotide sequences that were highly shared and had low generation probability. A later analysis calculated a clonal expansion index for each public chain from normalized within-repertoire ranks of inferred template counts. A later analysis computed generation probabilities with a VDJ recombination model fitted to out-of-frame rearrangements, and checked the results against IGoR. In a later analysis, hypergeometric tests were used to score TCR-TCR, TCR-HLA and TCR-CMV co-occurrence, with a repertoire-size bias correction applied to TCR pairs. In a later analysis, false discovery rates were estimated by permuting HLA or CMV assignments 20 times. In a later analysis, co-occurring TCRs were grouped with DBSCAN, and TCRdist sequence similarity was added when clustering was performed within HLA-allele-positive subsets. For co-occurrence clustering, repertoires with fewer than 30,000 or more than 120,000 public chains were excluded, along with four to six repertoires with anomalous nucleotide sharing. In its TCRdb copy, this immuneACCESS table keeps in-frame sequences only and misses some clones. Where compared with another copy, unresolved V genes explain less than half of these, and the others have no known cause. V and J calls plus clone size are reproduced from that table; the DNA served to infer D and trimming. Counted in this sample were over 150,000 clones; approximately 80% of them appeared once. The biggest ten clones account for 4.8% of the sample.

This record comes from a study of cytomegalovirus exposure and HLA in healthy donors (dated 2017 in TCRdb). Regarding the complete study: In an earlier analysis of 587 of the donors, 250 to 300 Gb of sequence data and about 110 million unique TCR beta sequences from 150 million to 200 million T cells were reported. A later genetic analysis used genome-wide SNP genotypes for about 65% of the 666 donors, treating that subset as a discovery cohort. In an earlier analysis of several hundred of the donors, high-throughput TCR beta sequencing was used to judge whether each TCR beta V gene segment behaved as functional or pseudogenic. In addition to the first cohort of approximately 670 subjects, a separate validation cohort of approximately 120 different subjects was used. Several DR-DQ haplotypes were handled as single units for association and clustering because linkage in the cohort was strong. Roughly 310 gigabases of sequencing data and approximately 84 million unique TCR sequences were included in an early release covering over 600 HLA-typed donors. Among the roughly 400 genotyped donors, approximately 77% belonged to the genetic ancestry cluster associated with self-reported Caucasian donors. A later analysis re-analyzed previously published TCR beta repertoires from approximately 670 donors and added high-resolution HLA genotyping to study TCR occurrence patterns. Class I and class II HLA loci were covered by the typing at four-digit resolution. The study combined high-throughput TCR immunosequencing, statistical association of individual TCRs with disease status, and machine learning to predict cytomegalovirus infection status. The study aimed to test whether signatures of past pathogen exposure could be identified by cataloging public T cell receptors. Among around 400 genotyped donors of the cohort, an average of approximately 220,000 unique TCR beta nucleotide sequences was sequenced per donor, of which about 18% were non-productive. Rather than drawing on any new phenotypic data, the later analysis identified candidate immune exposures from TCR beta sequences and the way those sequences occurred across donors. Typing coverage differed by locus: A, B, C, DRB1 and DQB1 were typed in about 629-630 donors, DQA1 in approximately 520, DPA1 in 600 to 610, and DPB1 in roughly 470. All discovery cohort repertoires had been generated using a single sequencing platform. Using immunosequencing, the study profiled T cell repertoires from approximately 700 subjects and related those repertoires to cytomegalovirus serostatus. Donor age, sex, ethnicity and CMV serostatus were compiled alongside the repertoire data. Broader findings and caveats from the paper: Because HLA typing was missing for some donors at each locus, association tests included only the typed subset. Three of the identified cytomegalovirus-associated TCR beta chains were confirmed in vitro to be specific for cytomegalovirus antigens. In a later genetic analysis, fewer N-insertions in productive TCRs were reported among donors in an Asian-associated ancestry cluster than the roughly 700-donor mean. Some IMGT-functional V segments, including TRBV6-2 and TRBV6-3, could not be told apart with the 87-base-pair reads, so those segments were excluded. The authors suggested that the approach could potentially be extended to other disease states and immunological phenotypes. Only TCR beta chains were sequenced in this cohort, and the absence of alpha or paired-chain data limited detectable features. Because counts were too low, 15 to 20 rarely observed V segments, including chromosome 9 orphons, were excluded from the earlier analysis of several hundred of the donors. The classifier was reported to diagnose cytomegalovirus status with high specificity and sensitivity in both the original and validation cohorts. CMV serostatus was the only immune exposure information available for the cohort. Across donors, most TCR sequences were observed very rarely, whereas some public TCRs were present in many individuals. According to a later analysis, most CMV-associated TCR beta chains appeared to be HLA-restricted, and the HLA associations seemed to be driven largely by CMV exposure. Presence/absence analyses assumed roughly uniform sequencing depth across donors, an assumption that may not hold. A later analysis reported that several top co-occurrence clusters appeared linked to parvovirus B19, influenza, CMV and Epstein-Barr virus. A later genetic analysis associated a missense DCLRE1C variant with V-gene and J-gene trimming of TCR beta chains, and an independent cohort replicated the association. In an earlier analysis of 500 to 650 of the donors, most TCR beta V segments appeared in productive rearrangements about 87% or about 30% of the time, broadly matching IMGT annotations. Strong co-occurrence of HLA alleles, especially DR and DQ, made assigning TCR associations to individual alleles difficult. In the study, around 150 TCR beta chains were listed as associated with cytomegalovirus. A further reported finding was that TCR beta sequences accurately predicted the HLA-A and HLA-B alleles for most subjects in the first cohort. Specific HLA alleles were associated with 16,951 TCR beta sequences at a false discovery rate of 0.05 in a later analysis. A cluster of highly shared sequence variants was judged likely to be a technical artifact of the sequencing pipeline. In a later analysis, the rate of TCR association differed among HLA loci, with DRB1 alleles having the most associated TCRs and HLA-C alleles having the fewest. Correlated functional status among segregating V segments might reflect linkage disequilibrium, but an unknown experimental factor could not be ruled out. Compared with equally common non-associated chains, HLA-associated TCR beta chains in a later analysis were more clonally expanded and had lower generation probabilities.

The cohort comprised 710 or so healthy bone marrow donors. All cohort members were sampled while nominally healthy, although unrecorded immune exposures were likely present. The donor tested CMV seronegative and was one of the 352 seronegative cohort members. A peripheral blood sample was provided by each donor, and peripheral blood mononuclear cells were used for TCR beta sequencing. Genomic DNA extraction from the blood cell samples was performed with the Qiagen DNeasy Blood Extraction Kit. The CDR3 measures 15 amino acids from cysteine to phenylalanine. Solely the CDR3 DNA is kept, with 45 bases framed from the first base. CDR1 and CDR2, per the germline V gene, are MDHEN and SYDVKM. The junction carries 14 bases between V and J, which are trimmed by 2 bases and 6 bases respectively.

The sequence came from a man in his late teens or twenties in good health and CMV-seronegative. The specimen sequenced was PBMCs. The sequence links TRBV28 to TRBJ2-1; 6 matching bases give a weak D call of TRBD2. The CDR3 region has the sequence CASSLPGSSSNEQFF. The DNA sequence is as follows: TGTGCCAGCAGTTTACCCGGGAGCTCTAGCAATGAGCAGTTCTTC.